The T cell receptor beta chain under discussion was sequenced for a study of blood T cell repertoires in COVID-19. Sequencing used immunoSEQ multiplex PCR; TCRdb keeps in-frame clones, though not all of them. The sample contains about 280,000 clones, nearly 90% of which appear only once. Germline V CDR1 and CDR2: SGHTA, FQGTGA. This CDR3 contains 12 residues. Trimming stripped 0 bases from V and 13 bases from J, with 10 bases between. Material: PBMCs or T cells enriched from blood (not recorded which). The chain uses TRBV7-3 and TRBJ2-1, with D perhaps TRBD2 (5 bases). This TCR came from a woman in her fifties or sixties who had recovered from COVID-19. CDR3 coding DNA: TGTGCCAGCAGCTTAACTGGACTCCCTCAGTTCTTC. Protein: CASSLTGLPQFF.